This T cell receptor (beta chain) was recorded in a study of T cells in tuberculosis. As for the study in general: Sequenced TCRs come from CD1B-GMM tetramer-binding T cells.

CDR3 length: 15 residues. The germline V gene encodes CDR1 WSHSY and CDR2 SAAADI. V lost 0 bases, J lost 0 bases, and 6 bases lay in between. Method: immunoSEQ multiplex PCR; TCRdb's copy keeps in-frame clones and lacks some. The data show about 59,000 clones, about four fifths seen once. Cells were sorted from thawed PBMC rested overnight and stained with GMM-loaded CD1B tetramer, viability dye and anti-CD3. The lipid loaded on the CD1B tetramers was C32 glucose monomycolate from Rhodococcus equi. This clone came up a few times. The chain joins TRBV10-2 to TRBJ2-4; no definite D call. Sequencing used CD1b-GMM tetramer-negative cells sorted from PBMCs. This receptor was identified in an adult woman with latent tuberculosis. The CDR3 DNA reads TGCGCCAGCAGTGAGTCATTACTAGCCAAAAACATTCAGTACTTC. Translated: CASSESLLAKNIQYF.